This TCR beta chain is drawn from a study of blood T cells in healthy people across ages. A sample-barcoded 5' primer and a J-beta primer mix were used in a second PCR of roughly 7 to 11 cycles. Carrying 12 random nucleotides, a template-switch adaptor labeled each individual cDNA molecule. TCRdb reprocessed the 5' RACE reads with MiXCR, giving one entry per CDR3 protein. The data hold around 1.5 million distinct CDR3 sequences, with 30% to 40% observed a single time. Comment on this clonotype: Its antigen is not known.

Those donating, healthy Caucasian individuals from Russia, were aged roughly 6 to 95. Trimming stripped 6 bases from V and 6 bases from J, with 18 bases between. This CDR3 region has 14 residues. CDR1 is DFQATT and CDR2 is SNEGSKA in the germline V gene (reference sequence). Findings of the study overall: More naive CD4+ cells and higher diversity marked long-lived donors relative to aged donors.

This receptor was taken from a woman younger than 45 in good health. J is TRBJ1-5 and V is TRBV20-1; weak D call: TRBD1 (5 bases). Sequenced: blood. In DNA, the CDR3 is TGCAGTGCGCTAGCGAATAGGGGCAGTCAGCCCCAGCATTTT. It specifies CSALANRGSQPQHF.